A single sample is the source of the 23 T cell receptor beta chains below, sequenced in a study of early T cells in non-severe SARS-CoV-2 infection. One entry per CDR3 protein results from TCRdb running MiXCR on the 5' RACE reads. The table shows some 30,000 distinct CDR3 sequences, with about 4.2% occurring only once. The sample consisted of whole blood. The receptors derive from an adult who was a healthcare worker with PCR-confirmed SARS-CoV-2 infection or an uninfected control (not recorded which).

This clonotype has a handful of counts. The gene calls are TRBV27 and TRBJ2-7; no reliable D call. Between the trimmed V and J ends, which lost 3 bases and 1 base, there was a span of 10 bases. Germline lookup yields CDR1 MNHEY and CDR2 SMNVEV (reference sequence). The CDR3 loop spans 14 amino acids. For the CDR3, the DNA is TGTGCCAGCAGTTTCCTGGGTGAATCCTACGAGCAGTACTTC. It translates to CASSFLGESYEQYF.

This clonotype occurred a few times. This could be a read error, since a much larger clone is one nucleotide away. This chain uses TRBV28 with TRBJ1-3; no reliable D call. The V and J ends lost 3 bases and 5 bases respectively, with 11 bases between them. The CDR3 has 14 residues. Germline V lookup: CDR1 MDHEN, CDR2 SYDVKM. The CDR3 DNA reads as TGTGCCAGCAGTTTGTCGGACTTAAGAAACACCATATATTTT. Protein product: CASSLSDLRNTIYF.

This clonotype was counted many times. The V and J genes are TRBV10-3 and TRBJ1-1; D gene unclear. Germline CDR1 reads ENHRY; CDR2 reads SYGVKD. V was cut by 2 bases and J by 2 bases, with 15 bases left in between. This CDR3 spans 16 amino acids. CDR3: CAISEEGRRSNTEAFF. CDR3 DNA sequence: TGTGCCATCAGTGAGGAGGGAAGGCGTAGTAACACTGAAGCTTTCTTT.

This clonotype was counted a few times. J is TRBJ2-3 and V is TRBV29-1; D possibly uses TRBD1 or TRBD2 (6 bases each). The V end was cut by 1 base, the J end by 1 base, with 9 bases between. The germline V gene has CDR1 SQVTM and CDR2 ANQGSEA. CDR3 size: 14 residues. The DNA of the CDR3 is TGCAGCGTTGAAGCGGGGGCCCGCACAGATACGCAGTATTTT. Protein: CSVEAGARTDTQYF.

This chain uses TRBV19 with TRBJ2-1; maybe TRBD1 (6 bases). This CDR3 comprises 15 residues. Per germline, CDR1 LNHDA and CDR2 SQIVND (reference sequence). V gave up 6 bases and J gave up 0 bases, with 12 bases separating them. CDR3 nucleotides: TGTGCCAGTAGCCAACAGGGCAGCTCCTACAATGAGCAGTTCTTC. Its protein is CASSQQGSSYNEQFF. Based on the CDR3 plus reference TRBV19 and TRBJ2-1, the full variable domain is DGGITQSPKYLFRKEGQNVTLSCEQNLNHDAMYWYRQDPGQGLRLIYYSQIVNDFQKGDIAEGYSVSREKKESFPLTVTSAQKNPTAFYLCASSQQGSSYNEQFFGPGTRLTVL.

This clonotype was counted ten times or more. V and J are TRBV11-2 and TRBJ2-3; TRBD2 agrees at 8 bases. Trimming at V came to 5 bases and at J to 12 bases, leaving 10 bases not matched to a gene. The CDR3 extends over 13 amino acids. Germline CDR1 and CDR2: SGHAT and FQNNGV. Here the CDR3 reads CASSPLQGLVQYF. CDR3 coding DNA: TGTGCCAGCAGCCCCCTCCAGGGACTAGTACAGTATTTT. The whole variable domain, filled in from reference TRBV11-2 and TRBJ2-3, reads EAGVAQSPRYKIIEKRQSVAFWCNPISGHATLYWYQQILGQGPKLLIQFQNNGVVDDSQLPKDRFSAERLKGVDSTLKIQPAKLEDSAVYLCASSPLQGLVQYFGPGTRLTVL.

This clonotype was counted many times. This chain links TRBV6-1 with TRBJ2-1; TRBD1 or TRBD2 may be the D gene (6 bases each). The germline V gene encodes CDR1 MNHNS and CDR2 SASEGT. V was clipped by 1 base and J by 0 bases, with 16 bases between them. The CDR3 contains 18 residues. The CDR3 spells CASSEVRGGNPSYNEQFF. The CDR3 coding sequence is TGTGCCAGCAGTGAAGTGCGAGGGGGGAACCCCTCCTACAATGAGCAGTTCTTC.

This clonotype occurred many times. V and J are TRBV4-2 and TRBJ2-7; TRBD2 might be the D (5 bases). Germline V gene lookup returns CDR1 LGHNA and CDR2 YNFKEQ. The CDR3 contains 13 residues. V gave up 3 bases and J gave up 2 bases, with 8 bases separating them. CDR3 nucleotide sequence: TGTGCCAGCAGCCAGTCGGGAACCTACGAGCAGTACTTC. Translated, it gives CASSQSGTYEQYF.

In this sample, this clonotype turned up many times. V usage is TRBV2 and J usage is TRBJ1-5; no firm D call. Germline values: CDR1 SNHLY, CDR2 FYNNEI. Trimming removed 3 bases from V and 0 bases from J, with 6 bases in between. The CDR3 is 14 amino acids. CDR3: CASSEVNSNQPQHF. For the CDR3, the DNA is TGTGCCAGCAGTGAGGTAAATAGCAATCAGCCCCAGCATTTT.

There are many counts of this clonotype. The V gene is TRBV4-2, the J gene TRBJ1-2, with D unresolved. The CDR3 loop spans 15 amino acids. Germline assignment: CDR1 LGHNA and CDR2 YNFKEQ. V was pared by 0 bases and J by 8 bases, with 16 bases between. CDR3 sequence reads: CASSQDLWTPEGYTF. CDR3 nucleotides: TGTGCCAGCAGCCAAGATCTATGGACCCCGGAAGGCTACACCTTC.

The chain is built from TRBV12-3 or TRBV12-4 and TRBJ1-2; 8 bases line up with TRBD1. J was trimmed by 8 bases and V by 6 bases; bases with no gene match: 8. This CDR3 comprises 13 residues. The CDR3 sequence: CASSPTGQGGYTF. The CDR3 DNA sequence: TGTGCCAGCAGCCCAACAGGACAGGGCGGCTACACCTTC.

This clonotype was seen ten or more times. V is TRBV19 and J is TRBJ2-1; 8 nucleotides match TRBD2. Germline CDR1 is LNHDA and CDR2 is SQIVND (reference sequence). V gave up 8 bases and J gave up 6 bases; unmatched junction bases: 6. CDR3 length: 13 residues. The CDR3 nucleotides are TGTGCCAGTCGGACTAGCCCGGGCAATGAGCAGTTCTTC. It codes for CASRTSPGNEQFF.

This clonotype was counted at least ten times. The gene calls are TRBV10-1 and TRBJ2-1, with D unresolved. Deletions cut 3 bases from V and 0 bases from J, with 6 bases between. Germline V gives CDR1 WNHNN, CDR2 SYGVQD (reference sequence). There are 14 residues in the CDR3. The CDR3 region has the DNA TGCGCCAGCAGTGATTTAACCTCCTACAATGAGCAGTTCTTC. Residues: CASSDLTSYNEQFF.

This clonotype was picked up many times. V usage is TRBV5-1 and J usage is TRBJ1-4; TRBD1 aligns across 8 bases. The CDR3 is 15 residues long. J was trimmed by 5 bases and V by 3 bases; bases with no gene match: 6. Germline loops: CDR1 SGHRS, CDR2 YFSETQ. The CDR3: CASSSGTGGNEKLFF. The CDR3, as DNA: TGCGCCAGCAGCTCGGGGACAGGCGGAAATGAAAAACTGTTTTTT.

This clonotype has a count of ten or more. The CDR3 region has the DNA TGTGCCAGCAGCCCCGGCCGGCAGGGCCTCTCCTACGAGCAGTACTTC. It translates to CASSPGRQGLSYEQYF. The chain uses TRBV3-1 and TRBJ2-7; possible D gene TRBD1, 5 bases. This CDR3 spans 16 amino acids. Germline V CDR1 and CDR2: LGHDT, YNNKEL (reference sequence). V dropped 4 bases and J dropped 0 bases, with 16 bases sitting between them.

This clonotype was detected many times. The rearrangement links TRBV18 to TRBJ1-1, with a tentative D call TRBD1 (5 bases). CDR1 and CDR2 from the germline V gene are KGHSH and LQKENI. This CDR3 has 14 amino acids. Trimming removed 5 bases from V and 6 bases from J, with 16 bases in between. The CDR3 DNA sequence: TGTGCCAGCTCATGGGCTCGGGCGGGGGCTGAAGCTTTCTTT. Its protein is CASSWARAGAEAFF. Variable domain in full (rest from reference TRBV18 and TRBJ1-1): NAGVMQNPRHLVRRRGQEARLRCSPMKGHSHVYWYRQLPEEGLKFMVYLQKENIIDESGMPKERFSAEFPKEGPSILRIQQVVRGDSAAYFCASSWARAGAEAFFGQGTRLTVV.

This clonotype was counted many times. The CDR3 DNA sequence: TGTGCCAGCTCACCACTAGCGGGAGTGACAGATACGCAGTATTTT. This translates into CASSPLAGVTDTQYF. V gene TRBV18 combines with J gene TRBJ2-3, with 9 bases aligning to TRBD2. The length of the CDR3 is 15 residues. The ends lost 1 base at V and 3 bases at J; junction bases unmatched: 2. The germline V gene has CDR1 KGHSH and CDR2 LQKENI.

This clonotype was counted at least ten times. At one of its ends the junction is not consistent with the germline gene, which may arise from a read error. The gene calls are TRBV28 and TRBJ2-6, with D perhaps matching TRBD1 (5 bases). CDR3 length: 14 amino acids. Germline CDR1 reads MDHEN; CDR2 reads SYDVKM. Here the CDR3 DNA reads TGTGCCAGCAGCCTAGGTACTGGGGCCAACGCCCTGACTTTC. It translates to CASSLGTGANALTF.

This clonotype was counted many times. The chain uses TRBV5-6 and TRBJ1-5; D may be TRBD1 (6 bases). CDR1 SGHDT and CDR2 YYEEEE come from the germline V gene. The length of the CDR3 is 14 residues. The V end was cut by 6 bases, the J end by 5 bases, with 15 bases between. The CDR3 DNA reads TGTGCCAGCACCCAGACAGGTACTGATCAGCCCCAGCATTTT. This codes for CASTQTGTDQPQHF.

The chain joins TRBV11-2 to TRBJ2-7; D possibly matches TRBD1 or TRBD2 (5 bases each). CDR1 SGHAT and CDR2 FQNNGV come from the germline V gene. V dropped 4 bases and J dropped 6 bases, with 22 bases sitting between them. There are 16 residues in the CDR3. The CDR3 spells CASSSYSETWDGEQYF. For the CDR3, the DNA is TGTGCCAGCAGCTCGTACTCCGAAACCTGGGACGGCGAGCAGTACTTC. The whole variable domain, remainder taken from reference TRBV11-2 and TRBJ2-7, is EAGVAQSPRYKIIEKRQSVAFWCNPISGHATLYWYQQILGQGPKLLIQFQNNGVVDDSQLPKDRFSAERLKGVDSTLKIQPAKLEDSAVYLCASSSYSETWDGEQYFGPGTRLTVT.

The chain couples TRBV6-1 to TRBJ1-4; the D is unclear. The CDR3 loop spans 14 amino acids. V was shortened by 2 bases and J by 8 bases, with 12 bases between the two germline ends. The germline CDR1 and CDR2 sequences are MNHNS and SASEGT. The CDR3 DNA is TGTGCCAGCAGTGAAATAATCGGCGGGGAAAAACTGTTTTTT. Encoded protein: CASSEIIGGEKLFF.

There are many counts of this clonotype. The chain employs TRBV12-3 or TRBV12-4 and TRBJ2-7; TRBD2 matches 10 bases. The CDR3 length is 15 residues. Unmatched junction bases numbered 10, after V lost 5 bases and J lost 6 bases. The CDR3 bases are TGTGCCAGCAGTCCCCGGACTAGCGGTGCCCGCGAGCAGTACTTC. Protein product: CASSPRTSGAREQYF.

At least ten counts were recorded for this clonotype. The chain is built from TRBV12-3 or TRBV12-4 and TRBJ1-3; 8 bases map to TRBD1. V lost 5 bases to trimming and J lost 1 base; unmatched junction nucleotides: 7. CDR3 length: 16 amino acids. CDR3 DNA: TGTGCCAGCAGTCAAGAACAGGGGGGATCTGGAAACACCATATATTTT. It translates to CASSQEQGGSGNTIYF.